Listed below are T cell receptor beta chains from one sample, sequenced in a study of CD8 T cells in ankylosing spondylitis. From the 5' RACE reads, TCRdb called clonotypes with MiXCR, one entry per CDR3 protein. The sample has approximately 220,000 distinct CDR3 sequences; about 26% are singletons. Sequences were obtained from blood, either unsorted or a sorted T cell fraction (not recorded which). Receptor source: a male donor with ankylosing spondylitis or in good health (not recorded which). CDR3s include the opening cysteine and the closing phenylalanine or tryptophan. The D gene is left open where the match is weak. Only part of the rows carry a size: once, few, many, or a class if the clone is expanded.

D: .
V: TRBV29-1
J: TRBJ1-1
size: few
CDR3: CSVDLSYNTEAFF
DNA: TGCAGCGTTGATCTGTCCTATAACACTGAAGCTTTCTTT

D: .
V: TRBV29-1
J: TRBJ2-2
size: many
CDR3: CSPRDVGTGELFF
DNA: TGCAGCCCTCGGGACGTAGGGACCGGGGAGCTGTTTTTT

D: .
V: TRBV10-3
J: TRBJ1-5
size: many
CDR3: CAIGFSNQPQHF
DNA: TGTGCCATCGGGTTTAGCAATCAGCCCCAGCATTTT

D: .
V: TRBV10-2
J: TRBJ2-5
size: many
CDR3: CASNPRSGKETQYF
DNA: TGCGCCAGCAACCCCAGAAGCGGAAAAGAGACCCAGTACTTC

D: .
V: TRBV4-3
J: TRBJ1-1
size: many
CDR3: CASSRGDTEAFF
DNA: TGCGCCAGCAGCCGGGGGGACACTGAAGCTTTCTTT

D: TRBD1
V: TRBV29-1
J: TRBJ2-7
size: few
CDR3: CSGQTGTGVNEQYF
DNA: TGCAGCGGACAAACCGGGACAGGGGTCAACGAGCAGTACTTC

D: .
V: TRBV4-2
J: TRBJ2-1
size: few
CDR3: CASSQVTTYNEQFF
DNA: TGTGCCAGCAGCCAAGTGACCACCTACAATGAGCAGTTCTTC

D: .
V: TRBV29-1
J: TRBJ2-5
size: .
CDR3: CSVVGRGETQYF
DNA: TGCAGCGTTGTGGGTCGCGGGGAGACCCAGTACTTC

D: TRBD2
V: TRBV20-1
J: TRBJ2-7
size: .
CDR3: CSARRTSSSGEQYF
DNA: TGCAGTGCTAGAAGGACTAGTAGTTCCGGCGAGCAGTACTTC

D: .
V: TRBV5-5
J: TRBJ2-4
size: many
CDR3: CASSFENIQYF
DNA: TGTGCCAGCAGCTTCGAGAACATTCAGTACTTC

D: TRBD1
V: TRBV10-3
J: TRBJ2-4
size: few
CDR3: CAISGQGNIQYF
DNA: TGTGCCATCAGTGGACAGGGGAACATTCAGTACTTC

D: .
V: TRBV29-1
J: TRBJ1-6
size: few
CDR3: CSVGDPGSPLHF
DNA: TGCAGCGTTGGGGACCCGGGTTCACCCCTCCACTTT

D: .
V: TRBV20-1
J: TRBJ2-7
size: .
CDR3: CSSTDKEEQYF
DNA: TGCAGCTCCACGGACAAGGAGGAGCAGTACTTC

D: .
V: TRBV6-5
J: TRBJ1-6
size: .
CDR3: CASSYGRGGGDNSPLHF
DNA: TGTGCCAGCAGTTACGGAAGGGGGGGTGGGGATAATTCACCCCTCCACTTT

D: TRBD1
V: TRBV2
J: TRBJ1-5
size: many
CDR3: CASSPGQNNQPQHF
DNA: TGTGCCAGCAGTCCGGGACAGAATAATCAGCCCCAGCATTTT

D: TRBD1
V: TRBV20-1
J: TRBJ1-4
size: many
CDR3: CSAGGQGGEKLFF
DNA: TGCAGTGCCGGCGGACAGGGGGGTGAAAAACTGTTTTTT

D: TRBD1
V: TRBV20-1
J: TRBJ2-7
size: few
CDR3: CSASPGQGEREQYF
DNA: TGCAGTGCTAGTCCCGGACAGGGGGAAAGGGAGCAGTACTTC

D: .
V: TRBV6-1
J: TRBJ2-7
size: few
CDR3: CASSPATPYEQYF
DNA: TGTGCCAGCAGTCCTGCTACACCCTACGAGCAGTACTTC

D: TRBD1
V: TRBV20-1
J: TRBJ1-6
size: .
CDR3: CSASTGGKSSPLHF
DNA: TGCAGTGCCAGTACAGGGGGCAAGTCGTCACCCCTCCACTTT

D: TRBD1
V: TRBV20-1
J: TRBJ2-1
size: many
CDR3: CSASRSRGSYNEQFF
DNA: TGCAGTGCTAGCAGGAGCAGGGGGTCCTACAATGAGCAGTTCTTC

D: .
V: TRBV12-3/TRBV12-4
J: TRBJ2-3
size: many
CDR3: CASSRAELDTQYF
DNA: TGTGCCAGCAGCCGTGCTGAGCTCGACACGCAGTATTTT

D: .
V: TRBV12-3/TRBV12-4
J: TRBJ1-4
size: .
CDR3: CATKTVFDEKLFF
DNA: TGTGCCACTAAGACGGTCTTTGATGAAAAACTGTTTTTT

D: .
V: TRBV12-3/TRBV12-4
J: TRBJ1-5
size: .
CDR3: CASSFGGYNQPQHF
DNA: TGTGCCAGCAGTTTCGGCGGCTACAATCAGCCCCAGCATTTT

D: .
V: TRBV29-1
J: TRBJ2-7
size: many
CDR3: CSVGRSSYEQYF
DNA: TGCAGCGTTGGTCGCAGCTCCTACGAGCAGTACTTC

D: .
V: TRBV11-2
J: TRBJ2-2
size: many
CDR3: CASSLDGRNTGELFF
DNA: TGTGCCAGCAGCTTAGACGGGAGGAACACCGGGGAGCTGTTTTTT

D: .
V: TRBV20-1
J: TRBJ1-4
size: many
CDR3: CSASIEDLEKLFF
DNA: TGCAGTGCTAGTATCGAAGATTTAGAAAAACTGTTTTTT

D: .
V: TRBV4-2
J: TRBJ2-3
size: many
CDR3: CASSQVETDTQYF
DNA: TGTGCCAGCAGCCAAGTGGAGACAGATACGCAGTATTTT

D: .
V: TRBV12-3/TRBV12-4
J: TRBJ1-5
size: many
CDR3: CASTPGQGGNQPQHF
DNA: TGTGCCAGCACCCCGGGACAAGGAGGCAATCAGCCCCAGCATTTT

D: .
V: TRBV5-1
J: TRBJ2-7
size: many
CDR3: CASSFSNWSSLFEQYF
DNA: TGCGCCAGCAGCTTCTCGAATTGGTCCAGCCTTTTCGAGCAGTACTTC

D: .
V: TRBV5-1
J: TRBJ2-5
size: many
CDR3: CASSLEGNGETQYF
DNA: TGCGCCAGCAGCTTGGAAGGGAACGGGGAGACCCAGTACTTC

D: .
V: TRBV20-1
J: TRBJ2-3
size: many
CDR3: CSASGGEDTQYF
DNA: TGCAGTGCTAGCGGCGGGGAAGATACGCAGTATTTT

D: .
V: TRBV5-1
J: TRBJ2-7
size: many
CDR3: CASSSPPGYEQYF
DNA: TGCGCCAGCAGCTCCCCCCCCGGCTACGAGCAGTACTTC

D: .
V: TRBV7-2
J: TRBJ2-5
size: once
CDR3: CASSLVASLQETQYF
DNA: TGTGCCAGCAGCTTAGTAGCCAGCCTACAAGAGACCCAGTACTTC

D: .
V: TRBV28
J: TRBJ2-5
size: many
CDR3: CASSLGQKWGETQYF
DNA: TGTGCCAGCAGTTTAGGGCAAAAGTGGGGGGAGACCCAGTACTTC

D: TRBD2
V: TRBV6-2/TRBV6-3
J: TRBJ2-1
size: many
CDR3: CASSYSTVASGSSYNEQFF
DNA: TGTGCCAGCAGTTACTCGACAGTTGCTAGCGGAAGCTCCTACAATGAGCAGTTCTTC

D: TRBD2
V: TRBV20-1
J: TRBJ2-5
size: .
CDR3: CSYGGGQETQYF
DNA: TGCAGTTACGGGGGGGGTCAAGAGACCCAGTACTTC

D: TRBD2
V: TRBV5-1
J: TRBJ2-2
size: .
CDR3: CASSFLAGESGELFF
DNA: TGCGCCAGCAGCTTCCTAGCGGGAGAGTCCGGGGAGCTGTTTTTT

D: TRBD1
V: TRBV4-1
J: TRBJ2-7
size: many
CDR3: CASSQDLRTGTSYEQYF
DNA: TGCGCCAGCAGCCAAGATCTAAGGACAGGTACATCCTACGAGCAGTACTTC

D: TRBD2
V: TRBV20-1
J: TRBJ2-3
size: many
CDR3: CSAPGTRATDTQYF
DNA: TGCAGTGCGCCCGGGACTAGGGCAACAGATACGCAGTATTTT

D: .
V: TRBV30
J: TRBJ2-5
size: few
CDR3: CAWRLGFTQYF
DNA: TGTGCCTGGAGACTCGGTTTTACCCAGTACTTC

D: TRBD2
V: TRBV7-3
J: TRBJ2-1
size: .
CDR3: CASSLVAGEWNEQFF
DNA: TGTGCCAGCAGCTTAGTAGCGGGAGAGTGGAATGAGCAGTTCTTC

D: .
V: TRBV7-2
J: TRBJ2-1
size: .
CDR3: CASSSLRALRSYNEQFF
DNA: TGTGCCAGCAGCTCCCTGAGAGCGCTGCGGTCCTACAATGAGCAGTTCTTC

D: TRBD1
V: TRBV20-1
J: TRBJ2-7
size: .
CDR3: CSAHKPDRLSVYEQYF
DNA: TGCAGTGCTCATAAACCGGACAGGCTTAGCGTGTACGAGCAGTACTTC

D: .
V: TRBV12-3/TRBV12-4
J: TRBJ2-3
size: .
CDR3: CASSRWGSTDTQYF
DNA: TGTGCCAGCAGTAGATGGGGAAGCACAGATACGCAGTATTTT

D: .
V: TRBV5-4
J: TRBJ2-3
size: .
CDR3: CASSLWGTADTQYF
DNA: TGTGCCAGCAGCTTGTGGGGTACGGCAGATACGCAGTATTTT

D: .
V: TRBV7-9
J: TRBJ1-3
size: many
CDR3: CASRTSSGNTIYF
DNA: TGTGCCAGCAGGACTAGCTCTGGAAACACCATATATTTT

D: .
V: TRBV7-2
J: TRBJ2-2
size: many
CDR3: CASSSKGYTGELFF
DNA: TGTGCCAGCAGCTCAAAGGGGTACACCGGGGAGCTGTTTTTT

D: TRBD1
V: TRBV6-1
J: TRBJ1-1
size: many
CDR3: CASSEGQGTEAFF
DNA: TGTGCCAGCAGTGAGGGACAGGGAACTGAAGCTTTCTTT

D: .
V: TRBV29-1
J: TRBJ2-7
size: few
CDR3: CSVVLADSSYEQYF
DNA: TGCAGCGTTGTGCTAGCGGACAGCTCCTACGAGCAGTACTTC

D: TRBD2
V: TRBV5-5
J: TRBJ2-5
size: many
CDR3: CASSSRLAGAETQYF
DNA: TGTGCCAGCAGCTCCCGACTAGCGGGAGCAGAGACCCAGTACTTC

D: TRBD1
V: TRBV6-2/TRBV6-3
J: TRBJ2-7
size: many
CDR3: CASSRLDRAYEQYF
DNA: TGTGCCAGCAGTCGACTCGACAGGGCCTACGAGCAGTACTTC

D: TRBD1
V: TRBV24-1
J: TRBJ2-2
size: many
CDR3: CATSRTGGYTGELFF
DNA: TGTGCCACCAGTCGGACAGGGGGCTACACCGGGGAGCTGTTTTTT

D: .
V: TRBV7-2
J: TRBJ1-1
size: many
CDR3: CASSLDVGQGKTEAFF
DNA: TGTGCCAGCAGCTTAGACGTGGGGCAGGGGAAGACTGAAGCTTTCTTT

D: .
V: TRBV20-1
J: TRBJ2-7
size: .
CDR3: CSASPAEEQYF
DNA: TGCAGTGCTAGTCCAGCCGAAGAGCAGTACTTC

D: TRBD1
V: TRBV12-3/TRBV12-4
J: TRBJ1-1
size: many
CDR3: CASSVKQGTEAFF
DNA: TGTGCCAGCAGTGTAAAACAGGGGACTGAAGCTTTCTTT